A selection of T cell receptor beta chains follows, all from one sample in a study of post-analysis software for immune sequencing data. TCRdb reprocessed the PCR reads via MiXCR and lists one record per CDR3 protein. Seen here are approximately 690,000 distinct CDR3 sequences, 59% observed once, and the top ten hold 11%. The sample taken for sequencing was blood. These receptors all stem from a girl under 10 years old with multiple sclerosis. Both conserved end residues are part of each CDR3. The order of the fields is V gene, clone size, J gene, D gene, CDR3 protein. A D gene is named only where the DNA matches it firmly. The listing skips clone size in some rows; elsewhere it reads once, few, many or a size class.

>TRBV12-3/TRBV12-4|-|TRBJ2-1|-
CASSLMWVRPSVYNEQFF
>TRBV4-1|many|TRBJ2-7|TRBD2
CASSQVDMGLAGGNEQYF
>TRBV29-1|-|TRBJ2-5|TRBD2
CSVNGLAEGQETQYF
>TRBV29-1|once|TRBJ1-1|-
CSVVSGKAFF
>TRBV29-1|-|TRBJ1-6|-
CSVGDNSPRHF
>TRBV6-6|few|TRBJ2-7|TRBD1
CASSYLGQGVYEQYF
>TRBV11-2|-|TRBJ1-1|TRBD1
CASSLGGRGRTEAFF
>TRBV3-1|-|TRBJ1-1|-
CASSQVQGRDRTEAFF
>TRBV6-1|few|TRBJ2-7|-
CASTRSSYEQYF
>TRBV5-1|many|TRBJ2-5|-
CASSHQETQYF
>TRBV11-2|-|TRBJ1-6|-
CASSHRFDQGSYNSPLHF
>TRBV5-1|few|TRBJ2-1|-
CASSSVNNEQFF
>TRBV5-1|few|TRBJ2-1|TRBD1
CASSESGTASYNEQFF
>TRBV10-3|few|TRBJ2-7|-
CAISDGGRAYEQYF
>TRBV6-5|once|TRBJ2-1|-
CASTGAPIGGNEQFF
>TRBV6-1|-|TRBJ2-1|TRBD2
CASSGRTSGRVNEQFF
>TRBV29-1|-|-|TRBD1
CSVETGTTQGIPYEQYF
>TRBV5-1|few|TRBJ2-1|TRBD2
CASSSLAEDEQFF
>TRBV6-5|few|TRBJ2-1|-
CASSYEGSAEQFF
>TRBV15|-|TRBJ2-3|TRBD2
CATLGKASGGNTQYF
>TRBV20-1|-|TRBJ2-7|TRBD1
CSAITDRSAYEQYF
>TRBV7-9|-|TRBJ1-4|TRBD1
CASSTRTGRLINNEKLFF
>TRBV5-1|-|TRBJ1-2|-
CASSQTTDDYGYTF
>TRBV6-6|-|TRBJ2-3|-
CASSDPVQHSTDTQYF
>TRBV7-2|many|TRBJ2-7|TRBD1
CASSLGGQGLYEQYF
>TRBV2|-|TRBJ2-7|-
CASSEQGQSYEQYF
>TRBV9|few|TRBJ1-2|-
CASSTRGTNYSYTF
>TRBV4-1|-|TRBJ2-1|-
CASSQRTTYNEQFF
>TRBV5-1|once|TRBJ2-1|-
CASSPTSTWGNEQFF
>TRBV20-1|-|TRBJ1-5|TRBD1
CSVRPSPGQGSQPQHF
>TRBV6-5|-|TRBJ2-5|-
CASSYGVLQETQYF
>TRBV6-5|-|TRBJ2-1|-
CASSYSIAGANEQFF
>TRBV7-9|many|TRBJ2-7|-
CASSPRSYEQYF
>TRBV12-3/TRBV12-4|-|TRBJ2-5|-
CASSLVELELETQYF
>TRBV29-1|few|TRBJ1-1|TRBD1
CSGRDRGNTEAFF
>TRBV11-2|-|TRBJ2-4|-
CASSAEGDIQYF
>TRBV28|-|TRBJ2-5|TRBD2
CASSGTSETQYF
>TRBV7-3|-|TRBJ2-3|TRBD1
CASSLTGARDTQYF
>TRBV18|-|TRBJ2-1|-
CASSRIPGQHNEQFF
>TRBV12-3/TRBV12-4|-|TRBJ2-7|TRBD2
CASSSSLSSGTTQYF
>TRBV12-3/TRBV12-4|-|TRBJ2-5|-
CASSFAALETQYF
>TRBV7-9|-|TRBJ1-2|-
CASTDTKDGYTF
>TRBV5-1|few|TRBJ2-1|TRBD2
CASSSGTSGGFSYNEQFF
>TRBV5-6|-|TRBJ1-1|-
CASSWFGWDTEAFF
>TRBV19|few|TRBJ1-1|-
CASSIGITEAFF
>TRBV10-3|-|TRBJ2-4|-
CAISEGQPAKNIQYF
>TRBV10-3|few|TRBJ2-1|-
CAISEGDNYNEQFF
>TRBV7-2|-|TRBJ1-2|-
CASSLLTRSLSRGYTF
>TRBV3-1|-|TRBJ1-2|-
CASSQAPYAYGDYGYTF
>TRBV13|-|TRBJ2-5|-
CASSLRKKVETQYF
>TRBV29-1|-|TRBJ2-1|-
CSLGTTRNEQFF
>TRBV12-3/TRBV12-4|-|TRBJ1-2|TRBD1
CARFRQGKANYGYTF
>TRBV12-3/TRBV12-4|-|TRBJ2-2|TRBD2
CASSRGPGLAGGNTGELFF
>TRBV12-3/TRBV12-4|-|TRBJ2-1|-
CASSPRGWNEQFF
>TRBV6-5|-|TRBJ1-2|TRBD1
CASSARDRGNYGYTF